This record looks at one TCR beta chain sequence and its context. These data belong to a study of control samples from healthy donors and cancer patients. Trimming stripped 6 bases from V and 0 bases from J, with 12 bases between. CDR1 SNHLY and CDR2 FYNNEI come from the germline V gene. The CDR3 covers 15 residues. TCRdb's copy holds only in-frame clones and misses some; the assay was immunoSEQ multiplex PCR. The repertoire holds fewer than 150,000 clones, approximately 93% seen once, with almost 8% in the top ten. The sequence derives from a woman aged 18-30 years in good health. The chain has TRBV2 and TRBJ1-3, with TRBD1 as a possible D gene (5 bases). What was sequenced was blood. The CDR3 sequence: CASSPTANSGNTIYF. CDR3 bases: TGTGCCAGCAGCCCGACAGCCAACTCTGGAAACACCATATATTTT.